A single T cell receptor beta chain is shown here with its context. Its antigen has not been determined. The record has no base qualities; no much larger clone is one base away. The sample originates from a study of regulatory T cells in long-lasting Graves disease (dated by TCRdb to 2020 to 2022). With respect to the entire study: Persistent Graves' disease was defined as persistently positive TSH receptor autoantibodies together with antithyroid drug treatment for over 5 years. Peripheral blood TCR sequencing and RNA sequencing compared persistent Graves' disease patients with newly diagnosed Graves' disease patients. A total of about 33 samples underwent TCR sequencing, from about 13 patients with persistent Graves' disease and 20 patients with newly diagnosed Graves' disease. Persistent Graves' disease patients in the clinical cohort had taken antithyroid drugs for roughly 10 years on average. The study took place in China and was registered as a clinical trial.

Explained via the paper, the time point label denotes: persistent/refractory GD, antithyroid drugs over 5 years with positive TRAb. For both TCR sequencing and RNA sequencing, RNA was extracted from PBMCs using TRIzol. The diagnosis of Graves' disease followed American Thyroid Association guidelines. Patients for the study were recruited at an endocrinology department in Xi'an, China. From each patient, about 8.9 milliliters of peripheral blood was collected into an EDTA anticoagulant tube. Ficoll Paque Plus density gradient separation was used to isolate PBMCs, and no further T cell sorting was done. An Agilent 2100 Bioanalyzer and agarose gel were used to check RNA quality, and a NanoDrop 2000 was used to measure RNA concentration. Library preparation was by multiplex PCR. This sample was sequenced with an Illumina HiSeq 4000. To build TCR beta libraries, CDR3 regions were amplified by Arm-PCR using iRepertoire HTBI primers. Gel purification was performed on PCR products prior to sequencing. The original pipeline was this. Across samples, 62 TRBV and approximately 15 TRBJ segments were identified and used for gene usage analysis of CDR3 amino acid clonotypes. Filtered high-quality paired reads were merged into contigs using COPE and FqMerger. BLAST was used to align contigs to the IMGT TRBV, TRBD and TRBJ reference genes, and CDR3 was defined following IMGT. Any clonotype with a frequency above 0.1% was counted as a highly expanded clone. Shannon entropy served as the measure of repertoire diversity, while the Gini coefficient captured V-J evenness. Public clonotypes were defined as clonotypes shared by more than one individual. TCRdb reanalyzed the raw reads on its own, using fastp at Q25 for trimming and MiXCR for clone calling, and kept in-frame beta chains. Each CDR3 protein appears once, grouped with its most common genes and DNA. These V and J calls derive from TCRdb rather than the authors' analysis. A total of approximately 690,000 distinct CDR3 sequences appear in this sample, 30% of them only once. 40% to 55% of the sample rests with the top ten.

Paper-wide results and their limitations: Sequencing and analysis were restricted to the TCR beta chain. More public clonotypes were shared among persistent patients (roughly 3,000) than among newly diagnosed patients (more than 950). Lower TCR Shannon entropy and fewer highly expanded clones were observed in persistent Graves' disease patients than in newly diagnosed patients, which suggested clonal expansion. Only peripheral blood was studied, because thyroid tissue, the primary lesion, was inaccessible. As a limitation, the authors acknowledged that the small sample size may reduce accuracy.

Here the sequenced sample was peripheral blood mononuclear cells (PBMCs), taken when the disease was refractory, from a patient treated with antithyroid drugs. The source is a female donor with Graves disease.

The nucleotides are TGCGCCAGCACCCGGGACAGAACCTATAATTCACCCCTCCACTTT. Its coded protein is CASTRDRTYNSPLHF. This chain is built from TRBV5-1 and TRBJ1-6; TRBD1 agrees with 7 junctional bases. V trim: 6 bases; J trim: 2 bases; unmatched bases: 5. Including the terminal cysteine and phenylalanine, the CDR3 comprises 15 residues. This entry keeps only the CDR3 DNA: 45 bases, framed from base 1. Taken from the germline V gene, the CDR1 and CDR2 loops are SGHRS and YFSETQ.